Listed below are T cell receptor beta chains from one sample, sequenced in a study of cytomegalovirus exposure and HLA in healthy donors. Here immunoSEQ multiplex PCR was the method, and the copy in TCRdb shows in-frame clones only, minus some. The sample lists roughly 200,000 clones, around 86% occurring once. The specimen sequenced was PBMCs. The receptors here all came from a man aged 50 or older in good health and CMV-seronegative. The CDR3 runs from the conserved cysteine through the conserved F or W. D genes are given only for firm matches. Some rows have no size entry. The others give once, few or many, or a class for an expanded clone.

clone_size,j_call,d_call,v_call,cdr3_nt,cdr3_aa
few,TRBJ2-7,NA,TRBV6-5,TGTGCCAGCAGTTACTCGCTCTCCGAGTACGAGCAGTACTTC,CASSYSLSEYEQYF
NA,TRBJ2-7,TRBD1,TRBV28,TGTGCCAGCAGTTCCCCGGGACAGGGGATTTCGGGGGAGCAGTACTTC,CASSSPGQGISGEQYF
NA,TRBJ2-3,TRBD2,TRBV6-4,TGTGCCAGCAGTGTGGATAGCGGGGGCCGCACAGATACGCAGTATTTT,CASSVDSGGRTDTQYF
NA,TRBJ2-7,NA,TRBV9,TGTGCCAGCAGCGTAGGGAGTAGCTACTACGAGCAGTACTTC,CASSVGSSYYEQYF
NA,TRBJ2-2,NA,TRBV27,TGTGCCAGCAGTTTTCGGGCTAGCCCTACCCCCGGGGAGCTGTTTTTT,CASSFRASPTPGELFF
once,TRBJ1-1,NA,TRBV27,TGTGCCAGCAGTGCAGCGACGGTGAACACTGAAGCTTTCTTT,CASSAATVNTEAFF
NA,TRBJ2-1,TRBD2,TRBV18,TGTGCCAGCTCACCACTACCGGGACTAGCTGCCAATGAGCAGTTCTTC,CASSPLPGLAANEQFF
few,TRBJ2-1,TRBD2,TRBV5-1,TGCGCCAGCAGCTTGGTACTAGCGGGAGGGATGGATGAGCAGTTCTTC,CASSLVLAGGMDEQFF
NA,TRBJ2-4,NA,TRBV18,TGTGCCAGCTCACCTCAATCCGGGATTCAGTACTTC,CASSPQSGIQYF
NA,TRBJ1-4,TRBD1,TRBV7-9,TGTTCCAGCAGCTCTAGGGGGCCCGGGGAAAAACTGTTTTTT,CSSSSRGPGEKLFF
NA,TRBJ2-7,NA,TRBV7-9,TGTGCCAGCAGCCCTACCAACCTTCGAGACAGGACCTACGAGCAGTACTTC,CASSPTNLRDRTYEQYF
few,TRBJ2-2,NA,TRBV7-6,TGTGCCAGCAGCTCTACGAACACCGGGGAGCTGTTTTTT,CASSSTNTGELFF
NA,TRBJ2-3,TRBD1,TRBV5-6,TGTGCCAGCAGCTTGGGTCCACCCCTACAGGGGGCCACAGATACGCAGTATTTT,CASSLGPPLQGATDTQYF
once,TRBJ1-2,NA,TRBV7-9,TGTGCCAGCAGCCCCGAATGGGAGGGGGAGTATGGCTACACCTTC,CASSPEWEGEYGYTF
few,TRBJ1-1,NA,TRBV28,TGTGCCAGCAGTTTAGCAGGTCAGATCAAGAACACTGAAGCTTTCTTT,CASSLAGQIKNTEAFF
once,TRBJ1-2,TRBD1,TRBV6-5,TGTGCCAGCAGGGACCGGGACAGGGACTATGGCTACACCTTC,CASRDRDRDYGYTF
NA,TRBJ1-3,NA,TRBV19,TGTGCCAGTAGTATTCCGGGACAACCGTCTGGAAACACCATATATTTT,CASSIPGQPSGNTIYF
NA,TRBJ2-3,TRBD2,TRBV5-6,TGTGCCAGCAGCTTGGGGGCTAGCGGTCCAGATACGCAGTATTTT,CASSLGASGPDTQYF
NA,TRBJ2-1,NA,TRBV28,TGTGCCAGCAGCCGAGCGGAAAGCTCCTACAATGAGCAGTTCTTC,CASSRAESSYNEQFF
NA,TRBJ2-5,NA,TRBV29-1,TGCAGCGTTGTGACAGACAGGGAGACCCAGTACTTC,CSVVTDRETQYF
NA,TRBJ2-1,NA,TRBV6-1,TGTGCCAGTGTTTCCCTCCATGAGCAGTTCTTC,CASVSLHEQFF
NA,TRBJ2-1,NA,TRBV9,TGTGCCAGCAGCACTCGACAGGGAGGAATATACAATGAGCAGTTCTTC,CASSTRQGGIYNEQFF
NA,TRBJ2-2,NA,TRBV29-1,TGCAGCGTCGCCAATAGGGGAAGGACCGGGGAGCTGTTTTTT,CSVANRGRTGELFF
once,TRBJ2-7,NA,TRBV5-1,TGCGCCAGCAGCCCAATGCCGTTGGGCGGGGGCCTTTCCTACGAGCAGTACTTC,CASSPMPLGGGLSYEQYF
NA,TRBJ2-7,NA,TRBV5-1,TGCGCCAACAGCTTGGGGGCAGGGAAAACGGTGCAGTACTTC,CANSLGAGKTVQYF
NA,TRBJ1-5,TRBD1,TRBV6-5,TGTGCCAGCAGTTACTCGACAGGGAGTCAGCCCCAGCATTTT,CASSYSTGSQPQHF
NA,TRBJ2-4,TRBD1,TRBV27,TGTGCCAGCAGGAGACAGGGGAGTGGAAACATTCAGTACTTC,CASRRQGSGNIQYF
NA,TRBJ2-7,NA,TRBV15,TGTGCCACCAGCAGAGATCAGGTCTCCTACGAGCAGTACTTC,CATSRDQVSYEQYF
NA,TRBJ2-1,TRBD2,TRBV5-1,TGCGCCAGCACTAGCGGGAGAGGTAATGAGCAGTTCTTC,CASTSGRGNEQFF
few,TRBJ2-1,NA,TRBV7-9,TGTGCCAGCAGCTCCGCGGGGCTTTACAATGAGCAGTTCTTC,CASSSAGLYNEQFF
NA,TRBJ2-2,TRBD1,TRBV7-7,TGTGCTAGCAGTTCAACAGGGGTGAACGGGGAGCTGTTTTTT,CASSSTGVNGELFF
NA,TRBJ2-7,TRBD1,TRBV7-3,TGTGCCAGCAGCTTAGGTTCACGGGACAGGGGTAAGTACGAGCAGTACTTC,CASSLGSRDRGKYEQYF
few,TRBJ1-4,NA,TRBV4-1,TGCGCCAGCAGCCGTTACCGGCAAGGGGTTGAGAGTGAAAAACTGTTTTTT,CASSRYRQGVESEKLFF
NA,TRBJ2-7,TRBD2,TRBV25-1,TGTGCCAGCAGGGGGACTAGCAGGGCCTCCGAGCAGTACTTC,CASRGTSRASEQYF